This T cell receptor beta chain was captured by sequencing in a study of T-cell memory formation after mild COVID-19. Trimming at V came to 5 bases and at J to 7 bases, leaving 6 bases not matched to a gene. Germline CDR1 and CDR2: SEHNR and FQNEAQ (reference sequence). The CDR3 covers 15 residues. Study-wide results and caveats: Pre-infection memory already had some responding clones, implying cross-reactive memory joined.

Comments on this clonotype: Its antigen is unknown.

One entry per CDR3 protein results from TCRdb running MiXCR on the 5' RACE reads. The profile covers 150,000 or so distinct CDR3 sequences, with under 30% appearing a single time and around a quarter taken by the ten largest. Specimen: PBMCs or a T cell subset sorted from them (not recorded which). The genes are TRBV7-9 and TRBJ1-6, with TRBD1 identical over 9 bases. The sequence was obtained from an adult woman who had mild COVID-19 (a few samples of this study predate the infection). Cell type and time point are not known. CDR3 nucleotide sequence: TGTGCCAGCAGCGGCCGGGACAGGGCAAATTCACCCCTCCACTTT. Translating gives CASSGRDRANSPLHF.